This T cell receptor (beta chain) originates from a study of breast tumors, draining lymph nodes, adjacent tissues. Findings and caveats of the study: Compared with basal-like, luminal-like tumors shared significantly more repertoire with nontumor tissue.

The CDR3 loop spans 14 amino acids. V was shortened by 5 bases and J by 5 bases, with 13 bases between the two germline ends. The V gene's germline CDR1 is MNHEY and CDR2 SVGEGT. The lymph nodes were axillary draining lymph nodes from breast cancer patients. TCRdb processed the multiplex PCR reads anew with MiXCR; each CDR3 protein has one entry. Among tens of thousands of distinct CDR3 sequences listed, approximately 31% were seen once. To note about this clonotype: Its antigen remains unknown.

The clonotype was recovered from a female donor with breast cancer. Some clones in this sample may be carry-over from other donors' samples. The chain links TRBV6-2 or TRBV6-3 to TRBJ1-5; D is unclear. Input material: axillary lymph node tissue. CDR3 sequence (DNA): TGTGCCAGCAGTCACGGCCGGGTCGATCAGCCCCAGCATTTT. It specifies CASSHGRVDQPQHF.